A selection of T cell receptor beta chains follows, all from one sample in a study of cytomegalovirus exposure and HLA in healthy donors. Sequencing used immunoSEQ multiplex PCR; TCRdb keeps in-frame clones, though not all of them. The sample has fewer than 250,000 clones, 87% seen once. Sequencing was performed on PBMCs. Receptors originate from a man aged 18 to 30 in good health and CMV-seronegative. Each CDR3 is given with its conserved first and last residue. A D gene is named only where the DNA matches it firmly. Where a row states a size, it is once, few, many or the class of an expanded clone; other rows omit it.

D gene,J gene,V gene,CDR3 length,clone size,CDR3 protein,CDR3 DNA
-,TRBJ2-2,TRBV7-2,14,once,CASSLGGSTGELFF,TGTGCCAGCAGCTTAGGAGGGAGCACCGGGGAGCTGTTTTTT
-,TRBJ1-3,TRBV25-1,15,-,CASSSGPSSGNTIYF,TGTGCCAGCAGTTCAGGCCCGAGCTCTGGAAACACCATATATTTT
TRBD1,TRBJ2-7,TRBV27,14,-,CATRTQGAFYEQYF,TGTGCCACCAGAACGCAGGGGGCCTTCTACGAGCAGTACTTC
-,TRBJ1-2,TRBV6-5,14,-,CASSPGTSNYGYTF,TGTGCCAGCAGCCCGGGGACAAGTAACTATGGCTACACCTTC
-,TRBJ1-5,TRBV27,15,-,CASSFSPGGNQPQHF,TGTGCCAGCAGTTTTTCTCCGGGGGGCAATCAGCCCCAGCATTTT
-,TRBJ2-3,TRBV30,13,-,CAWSTVTWDTQYF,TGTGCCTGGAGTACGGTAACGTGGGATACGCAGTATTTT
-,TRBJ1-2,TRBV6-1,16,-,CASSDAPGELDYGYTF,TGTGCCAGCAGTGACGCGCCTGGGGAGCTTGACTATGGCTACACCTTC
-,TRBJ2-7,TRBV2,14,-,CASNEGQSSYEQYF,TGTGCCAGCAATGAGGGCCAATCTTCCTACGAGCAGTACTTC
-,TRBJ2-3,TRBV18,15,-,CASSPRSGRTDTQYF,TGTGCCAGCTCACCACGGAGCGGACGCACAGATACGCAGTATTTT
TRBD1,TRBJ2-5,TRBV28,15,-,CASSSLGGAQETQYF,TGTGCCAGCAGTTCCTTAGGGGGCGCTCAAGAGACCCAGTACTTC
TRBD1,TRBJ1-3,TRBV6-6,15,-,CASRPGDRAGNTIYF,TGTGCCAGCAGACCCGGGGACAGGGCTGGAAACACCATATATTTT
TRBD1,TRBJ1-2,TRBV11-2,17,few,CASSIMWDRVGNYGYTF,TGTGCCAGCAGCATCATGTGGGACAGGGTGGGGAACTATGGCTACACCTTC
-,TRBJ2-1,TRBV7-2,16,-,CASSSQGRATHNEQFF,TGTGCCAGCAGCTCGCAGGGGCGCGCGACCCACAATGAGCAGTTCTTC
-,TRBJ2-1,TRBV10-2,12,-,CASSELVYEQFF,TGCGCCAGCAGTGAACTAGTGTATGAGCAGTTCTTC
TRBD1,TRBJ1-5,TRBV5-1,15,-,CASAPGTGEVQPQHF,TGCGCCAGCGCCCCCGGGACAGGGGAAGTTCAGCCCCAGCATTTT
TRBD2,TRBJ2-1,TRBV2,14,-,CASRGLAGVNEQFF,TGTGCCAGCAGGGGACTAGCGGGAGTCAATGAGCAGTTCTTC
-,TRBJ1-1,TRBV7-9,13,-,CASSFGQFTEAFF,TGTGCCAGCAGTTTCGGACAATTCACTGAAGCTTTCTTT
TRBD1,TRBJ2-2,TRBV9,17,-,CASSVAPLDRVGGELFF,TGTGCCAGCAGCGTAGCCCCTTTGGACAGGGTTGGCGGGGAGCTGTTTTTT
-,TRBJ2-2,TRBV4-2,15,-,CASSQASRSTGELFF,TGTGCCAGCAGCCAAGCTTCGCGGAGCACCGGGGAGCTGTTTTTT
-,TRBJ2-5,TRBV9,16,-,CASSVDPGISQETQYF,TGTGCCAGCAGCGTAGACCCGGGAATCTCTCAAGAGACCCAGTACTTC
-,TRBJ2-1,TRBV2,16,-,CASSEGGRAGLNEQFF,TGTGCCAGCAGTGAAGGGGGACGAGCGGGCCTTAATGAGCAGTTCTTC
-,TRBJ1-5,TRBV28,12,few,CASTVVNQPQHF,TGTGCCAGCACGGTCGTCAATCAGCCCCAGCATTTT
-,TRBJ1-4,TRBV2,12,-,CASTSGSGKLFF,TGTGCCAGCACCTCAGGGTCGGGAAAACTGTTTTTT
-,TRBJ1-2,TRBV6-6,15,-,CASKSLRVSNYGYTF,TGTGCCAGCAAGTCCCTCAGGGTATCTAACTATGGCTACACCTTC
TRBD2,TRBJ2-1,TRBV7-9,17,-,CASSAGLSSNYYNEQFF,TGTGCCAGCAGCGCGGGACTATCTTCAAACTACTACAATGAGCAGTTCTTC
-,TRBJ2-2,TRBV30,14,-,CAWGYGQYTGELFF,TGTGCCTGGGGGTACGGACAGTACACCGGGGAGCTGTTTTTT
-,TRBJ1-1,TRBV5-6,14,-,CASSFNRQNTEAFF,TGTGCCAGCAGCTTCAACAGGCAGAACACTGAAGCTTTCTTT
-,TRBJ1-5,TRBV2,13,-,CATAGDINQPQHF,TGTGCCACCGCCGGGGACATAAATCAGCCCCAGCATTTT
TRBD2,TRBJ2-7,TRBV7-9,15,-,CASSLVGGGASEQYF,TGTGCCAGCAGCTTAGTAGGCGGGGGGGCCTCCGAGCAGTACTTC
-,TRBJ2-7,TRBV9,14,-,CASSVGGSSYEQYF,TGTGCCAGCAGCGTCGGAGGGTCGTCCTACGAGCAGTACTTC
TRBD1,TRBJ1-5,TRBV18,14,-,CASSPDRAYQPQHF,TGTGCCAGCTCGCCTGACAGGGCCTATCAGCCCCAGCATTTT
-,TRBJ1-2,TRBV25-1,14,-,CASSETYSTYGYTF,TGTGCCAGCAGTGAGACCTACAGTACCTATGGCTACACCTTC
-,TRBJ2-3,TRBV4-1,18,-,CASSQDPMRERGTDTQYF,TGCGCCAGCAGCCAAGATCCTATGCGGGAGAGGGGGACAGATACGCAGTATTTT
-,TRBJ2-5,TRBV10-3,14,-,CAISGGRDQETQYF,TGTGCCATCAGTGGTGGGCGGGACCAAGAGACCCAGTACTTC
-,TRBJ2-7,TRBV28,15,-,CASSLPGFSSYEQYF,TGTGCCAGCAGCTTACCTGGCTTCAGCTCCTACGAGCAGTACTTC
-,TRBJ1-4,TRBV27,13,-,CASSLGGREKLFF,TGTGCCAGCAGTCTTGGGGGGAGGGAAAAACTGTTTTTT
-,TRBJ1-3,TRBV6-1,14,-,CASSEVGVSVTIYF,TGTGCCAGCAGTGAAGTGGGAGTCTCTGTGACCATATATTTT
-,TRBJ2-1,TRBV5-6,12,-,CASSLARYEQFF,TGTGCCAGCAGCTTGGCGAGATATGAGCAGTTCTTC
TRBD1,TRBJ1-1,TRBV25-1,16,-,CASSDPRTGVNTEAFF,TGTGCCAGCAGTGATCCAAGGACAGGGGTAAACACTGAAGCTTTCTTT
TRBD1,TRBJ1-5,TRBV19,15,-,CASSDAGGPNQPQHF,TGTGCCAGTAGTGACGCAGGGGGCCCCAATCAGCCCCAGCATTTT
-,TRBJ1-3,TRBV15,17,once,CATSRYRDTSSGNTIYF,TGTGCCACCAGCAGGTACCGGGACACCTCCTCTGGAAACACCATATATTTT
TRBD1,TRBJ2-1,TRBV27,14,-,CASRDRVTYNEQFF,TGTGCCAGCAGGGACAGGGTCACCTACAATGAGCAGTTCTTC
-,TRBJ2-2,TRBV18,14,-,CASNPTQSPGELFF,TGTGCCTCAAATCCGACTCAAAGCCCCGGGGAGCTGTTTTTT
TRBD2,TRBJ2-1,TRBV16,16,-,CASSQSPGTSYNEQFF,TGTGCCAGCAGCCAATCGCCCGGGACTAGCTACAATGAGCAGTTCTTC
-,TRBJ1-3,TRBV9,15,-,CASNSGRGSGNTIYF,TGTGCCAGCAACAGCGGACGAGGCTCTGGAAACACCATATATTTT
TRBD1,TRBJ2-5,TRBV7-9,15,-,CASSLPGAGGETQYF,TGTGCCAGCAGCTTACCCGGGGCAGGGGGTGAGACCCAGTACTTC
-,TRBJ1-1,TRBV19,11,-,CASTGGHEAFF,TGTGCCAGTACGGGGGGGCATGAAGCTTTCTTT